This is a list of T cell receptor beta chains from one sample in a study of blood T cells in healthy people across ages. MiXCR, applied by TCRdb to the 5' RACE reads, yields one record per CDR3 protein. The sample lists a few hundred thousand distinct CDR3 sequences, about 25% seen once, with approximately 28% in the top ten. Material for sequencing was blood. All receptors come from a woman aged 70 to 79 in good health. Both conserved end residues are part of each CDR3. Fields, in order: J gene, D gene, V gene, clone size, CDR3 protein, CDR3 DNA. The D gene is left open where the match is weak. A clone size is listed for some rows: how often the clone was seen (once, few, many), or a class if it is expanded.

J: TRBJ1-4
D: -
V: TRBV20-1
size: -
CDR3: CSARHGSTNEKLFF
DNA: TGCAGTGCTAGACACGGCTCAACTAATGAAAAACTGTTTTTT

J: TRBJ1-5
D: -
V: TRBV21-1
size: -
CDR3: CASSKVRDTNQPQHF
DNA: TGTGCCAGCAGCAAAGTGCGGGACACCAATCAGCCCCAGCATTTT

J: TRBJ1-1
D: -
V: TRBV29-1
size: -
CDR3: CSVVYWSRRDTEAFF
DNA: TGCAGCGTTGTATATTGGTCCCGGCGAGATACTGAAGCTTTCTTT

J: TRBJ1-2
D: -
V: TRBV7-2
size: many
CDR3: CASSPRGVSSGYTF
DNA: TGTGCCAGCTCCCCACGGGGGGTTAGTTCGGGCTACACCTTC

J: TRBJ2-1
D: -
V: TRBV7-9
size: -
CDR3: CASSLGQGHNEQFF
DNA: TGTGCCAGCAGCTTAGGGCAGGGGCACAATGAGCAGTTCTTC

J: TRBJ2-7
D: TRBD2
V: TRBV18
size: -
CDR3: CASSLQAGAPEQYF
DNA: TGTGCCAGCTCACTACAAGCGGGAGCCCCCGAGCAGTACTTC

J: TRBJ1-2
D: -
V: TRBV7-2
size: -
CDR3: CASSEGLRLHYGYTF
DNA: TGTGCCAGCAGCGAGGGCCTTAGGTTACACTATGGCTACACCTTC

J: TRBJ2-2
D: TRBD2
V: TRBV12-3/TRBV12-4
size: -
CDR3: CASSLMPGLAGGPGELFF
DNA: TGTGCCAGCAGTTTAATGCCGGGACTAGCGGGAGGGCCTGGGGAGCTGTTTTTT

J: TRBJ1-5
D: -
V: TRBV24-1
size: -
CDR3: CATSDSEGVHQPQHF
DNA: TGTGCCACCAGTGATTCGGAAGGGGTACATCAGCCCCAGCATTTT

J: TRBJ2-5
D: TRBD2
V: TRBV5-8
size: few
CDR3: CASSLGTSGYQETQYF
DNA: TGTGCCAGCAGCTTGGGGACTAGCGGGTATCAAGAGACCCAGTACTTC

J: TRBJ2-1
D: TRBD1
V: TRBV29-1
size: -
CDR3: CSVILGQGATNEQFF
DNA: TGCAGCGTTATTTTGGGACAGGGGGCTACCAATGAGCAGTTCTTC

J: TRBJ2-3
D: -
V: TRBV15
size: -
CDR3: CATSRTRAPLQTADTQYF
DNA: TGTGCCACCAGCAGAACCCGGGCTCCTCTCCAAACAGCAGATACGCAGTATTTT

J: TRBJ2-7
D: TRBD1
V: TRBV28
size: few
CDR3: CASMLAGGAEQYF
DNA: TGTGCCAGCATGCTGGCAGGGGGAGCCGAGCAGTACTTC

J: TRBJ1-4
D: TRBD1
V: TRBV20-1
size: -
CDR3: CSARDIKTGGDEKLFF
DNA: TGCAGTGCTAGAGATATAAAGACAGGGGGGGATGAAAAACTGTTTTTT

J: TRBJ1-3
D: -
V: TRBV28
size: few
CDR3: CASSSLRGWQGTTNTIYF
DNA: TGTGCCAGCAGTTCCCTCCGGGGTTGGCAGGGGACGACAAACACCATATATTTT

J: TRBJ2-1
D: -
V: TRBV12-3/TRBV12-4
size: -
CDR3: CASSLAMTDEQFF
DNA: TGTGCCAGCAGTTTAGCGATGACCGATGAGCAGTTCTTC

J: TRBJ2-7
D: TRBD2
V: TRBV7-3
size: many
CDR3: CASSPSGGPLYEQYF
DNA: TGTGCCAGCAGCCCCTCGGGGGGTCCTCTCTACGAGCAGTACTTC

J: TRBJ2-5
D: -
V: TRBV6-6
size: few
CDR3: CASSYKQPQETQYF
DNA: TGTGCCAGCAGTTACAAGCAACCTCAAGAGACCCAGTACTTC

J: TRBJ2-1
D: -
V: TRBV10-3
size: -
CDR3: CAISYNKNNEQFF
DNA: TGTGCCATCAGCTACAACAAGAACAATGAGCAGTTCTTC

J: TRBJ1-4
D: TRBD1
V: TRBV29-1
size: -
CDR3: CSAGGVGEKLFF
DNA: TGCAGCGCAGGGGGTGTAGGTGAAAAACTGTTTTTT

J: TRBJ2-5
D: -
V: TRBV3-1
size: -
CDR3: CASGTWKETQYF
DNA: TGTGCCAGCGGTACCTGGAAAGAGACCCAGTACTTC

J: TRBJ2-7
D: TRBD2
V: TRBV20-1
size: few
CDR3: CSAPTSSGSKEQYF
DNA: TGCAGTGCACCAACCTCTAGCGGGAGTAAGGAGCAGTACTTC

J: TRBJ1-2
D: -
V: TRBV7-2
size: few
CDR3: CASSARQDSGYTF
DNA: TGTGCCAGCAGCGCAAGACAGGACAGCGGCTACACCTTC

J: TRBJ1-5
D: -
V: TRBV24-1
size: few
CDR3: CATSDSGQKGNQPQHF
DNA: TGTGCCACCAGTGACTCCGGACAGAAGGGCAATCAGCCCCAGCATTTT

J: TRBJ2-7
D: -
V: TRBV2
size: -
CDR3: CASGGTRDEQYF
DNA: TGTGCCAGCGGGGGGACTCGCGACGAGCAGTACTTC

J: TRBJ1-1
D: -
V: TRBV29-1
size: -
CDR3: CSVARGDTEAFF
DNA: TGCAGCGTTGCCCGAGGTGACACTGAAGCTTTCTTT

J: TRBJ2-7
D: TRBD2
V: TRBV5-1
size: many
CDR3: CASSSSGSANEQYF
DNA: TGCGCCAGCAGTTCGAGCGGGAGCGCAAACGAGCAGTACTTC

J: TRBJ2-2
D: TRBD2
V: TRBV7-3
size: few
CDR3: CASSLGGSGTGELFF
DNA: TGTGCCAGCAGCTTGGGGGGGTCCGGAACCGGGGAGCTGTTTTTT

J: TRBJ2-5
D: -
V: TRBV12-3/TRBV12-4
size: few
CDR3: CASSLGGIETQYF
DNA: TGTGCCAGCAGTTTAGGTGGCATAGAGACCCAGTACTTC

J: TRBJ2-6
D: -
V: TRBV7-3
size: few
CDR3: CASSGGPAGSGANVLTF
DNA: TGTGCCAGCAGCGGTGGTCCCGCTGGTTCTGGGGCCAACGTCCTGACTTTC

J: TRBJ2-6
D: -
V: TRBV5-1
size: -
CDR3: CASSLPPSGANVLTF
DNA: TGCGCCAGCAGTCTCCCCCCCTCTGGGGCCAACGTCCTGACTTTC

J: TRBJ2-3
D: TRBD2
V: TRBV7-3
size: -
CDR3: CASSSTKQLAGGGPQYF
DNA: TGTGCCAGCAGCTCGACCAAACAACTAGCGGGAGGCGGTCCGCAGTATTTT

J: TRBJ1-4
D: TRBD1
V: TRBV2
size: few
CDR3: CASSARDRELREKLFF
DNA: TGTGCCAGCAGTGCCCGGGACAGGGAGTTACGTGAAAAACTGTTTTTT

J: TRBJ2-7
D: -
V: TRBV28
size: -
CDR3: CASRAAFGNEQYF
DNA: TGTGCCAGCAGGGCTGCCTTCGGAAACGAGCAGTACTTC

J: TRBJ2-4
D: TRBD1
V: TRBV6-6
size: -
CDR3: CASSHLLQGDIQYF
DNA: TGTGCCAGCAGTCACCTCTTACAGGGGGACATTCAGTACTTC